The sequence of this T cell receptor (beta chain) was determined in a study of OX40 agonist ivuxolimab in advanced cancers. Study-wide background: A mean age of roughly 60 years, range roughly 23 to 85, was recorded, and approximately 85% were male.

The CDR3 contains 16 residues. Trimming took 5 bases from V and 3 from J; bases not matched to a gene: 7. Per the germline V gene, CDR1 is SGHTA and CDR2 is FQGNSA. TCRdb's table, derived via immunoSEQ multiplex PCR, lists solely in-frame clones and lacks some. Seen here are roughly 100,000 clones, about 92% observed once, and the top ten hold about 0.27%. The specimen was CD4+ or CD8+ T cells sorted from blood, collected in a trial of the OX40 agonist ivuxolimab. The chain combines TRBV7-2 with TRBJ2-6; TRBD1 matches 7 bases. This TCR derives from an adult with an advanced solid tumor such as melanoma, head and neck, liver or kidney cancer. This CDR3 is CASSPQGGSGANVLTF. Here the CDR3 DNA reads TGTGCCAGCAGCCCACAAGGGGGCAGTGGGGCCAACGTCCTGACTTTC.